This T cell receptor (beta chain) was captured in a study of blood T cell repertoires in COVID-19. For the study at large: Samples came from the United States, Italy and Spain, spanning acute and convalescent COVID-19. PBMCs, B-cell-depleted T cells, or T cells provided the cDNA or gDNA that made up the material.

Original analysis: Estimation of nucleated cell counts relied on the amplification of reference gene primers. Some clones are missing from TCRdb's copy, which holds only in-frame ones; the method was immunoSEQ multiplex PCR. The D gene and trimming were derived from the DNA, and the V and J assignments and clone size from that table. The sample includes 95,000 to 110,000 clones, roughly 80% of them seen just once. The germline V gene has CDR1 SGHAT and CDR2 FQNNGV. V lost 0 bases to trimming and J lost 4 bases; unmatched junction nucleotides: 7. The CDR3 runs to 18 residues. The J gene is TRBJ2-7, the V gene TRBV11-2, with TRBD2 identical over 15 bases. The sample was peripheral blood. This TCR came from a man in his sixties with acute or convalescent COVID-19. The CDR3 protein is CASSLDVVGLAGGYEQYF. Here the CDR3 DNA reads TGTGCCAGCAGCTTAGATGTAGTTGGACTAGCGGGAGGGTACGAGCAGTACTTC.